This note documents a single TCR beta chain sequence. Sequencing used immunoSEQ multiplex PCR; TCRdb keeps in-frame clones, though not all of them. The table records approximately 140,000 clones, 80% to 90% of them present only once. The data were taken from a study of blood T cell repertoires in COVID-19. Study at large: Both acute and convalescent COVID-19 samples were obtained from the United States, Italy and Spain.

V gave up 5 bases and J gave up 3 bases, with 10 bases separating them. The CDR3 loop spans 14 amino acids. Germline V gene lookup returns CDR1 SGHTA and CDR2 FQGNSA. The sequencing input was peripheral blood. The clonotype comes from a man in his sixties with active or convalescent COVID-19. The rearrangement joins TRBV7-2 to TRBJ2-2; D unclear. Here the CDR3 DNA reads TGTGCCAGCAGCCCACCCGGGTACACCGGGGAGCTGTTTTTT. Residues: CASSPPGYTGELFF.